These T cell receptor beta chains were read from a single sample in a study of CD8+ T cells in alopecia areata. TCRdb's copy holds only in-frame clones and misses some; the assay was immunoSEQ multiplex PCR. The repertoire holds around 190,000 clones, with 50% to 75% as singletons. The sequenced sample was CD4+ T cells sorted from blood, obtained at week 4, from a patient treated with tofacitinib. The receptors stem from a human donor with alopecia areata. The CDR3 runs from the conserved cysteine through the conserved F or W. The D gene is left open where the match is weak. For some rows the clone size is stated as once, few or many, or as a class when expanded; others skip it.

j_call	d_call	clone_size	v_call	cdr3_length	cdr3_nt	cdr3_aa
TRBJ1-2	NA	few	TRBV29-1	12	TGCAGCGTTGGACTACCCTCGGATGGCTACACCTTC	CSVGLPSDGYTF
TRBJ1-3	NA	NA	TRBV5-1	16	TGCGCCAGCAGCTTGGCGGGGGGACAATATGGAAACACCATATATTTT	CASSLAGGQYGNTIYF
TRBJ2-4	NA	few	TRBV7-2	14	TGTGCCAGCAGCTGGGTGGGCGGAGAGTACATTCAGTACTTC	CASSWVGGEYIQYF
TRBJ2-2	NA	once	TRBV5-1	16	TGCGCCAGCAGCCTGGCTGGTAGGATGATTACCGGGGAGCTGTTTTTT	CASSLAGRMITGELFF
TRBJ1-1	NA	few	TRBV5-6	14	TGTGCCAGCAGCGGGCAAGTCAGATACACTGAAGCTTTCTTT	CASSGQVRYTEAFF
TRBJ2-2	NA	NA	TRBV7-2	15	TGTGCCAGCAGCGGAAGGGGGAAGGTCACCGGGGAGCTGTTTTTT	CASSGRGKVTGELFF
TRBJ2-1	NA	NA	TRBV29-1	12	TGCAGCGTACGTGTAGGGGGAGATGAGCAGTTCTTC	CSVRVGGDEQFF
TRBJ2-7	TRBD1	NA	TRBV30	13	TGTGCCGGGACGCGGGACAGGGAAGACGAGCAGTACTTC	CAGTRDREDEQYF
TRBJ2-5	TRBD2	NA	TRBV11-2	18	TGTGCCAGCAGCTTAGAGACCCCCGCTAGCGGGGAGGGGGAGACCCAGTACTTC	CASSLETPASGEGETQYF
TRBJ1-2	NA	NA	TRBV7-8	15	TGTGCCAGCAGCTTAGGGACCGCTAGTAACTATGGCTACACCTTC	CASSLGTASNYGYTF
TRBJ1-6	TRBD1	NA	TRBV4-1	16	TGCGCCAGCAGCCAAGGACAGGGAGTCACAAGCTCACCCCTCCACTTT	CASSQGQGVTSSPLHF
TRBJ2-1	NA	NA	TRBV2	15	TGTGCCAGCAGTGAGAGTCAGGGGCCCTACAATGAGCAGTTCTTC	CASSESQGPYNEQFF
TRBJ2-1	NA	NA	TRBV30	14	TGTGCCTGGAGCGTAGGGAACCTCCTCAATGAGCAGTTCTTC	CAWSVGNLLNEQFF
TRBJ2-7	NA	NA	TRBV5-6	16	TGTGCCAGCAGCTTGGAGCGGAGGGCAGCCACCTACGAGCAGTACTTC	CASSLERRAATYEQYF
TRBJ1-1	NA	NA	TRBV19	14	TGTGCCAGTAGTATCCTAAGTTTGAGAACTGAAGCTTTCTTT	CASSILSLRTEAFF
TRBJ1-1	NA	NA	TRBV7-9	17	TGTGCCAGCAGCTTGCTTAACCGGAGGGGCGCGAGCACTGAAGCTTTCTTT	CASSLLNRRGASTEAFF
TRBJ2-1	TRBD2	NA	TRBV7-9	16	TGTGCCAGCAGCCGAGGACTAGCGGGCTCCTACAATGAGCAGTTCTTC	CASSRGLAGSYNEQFF
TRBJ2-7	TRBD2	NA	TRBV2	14	TGTGCCAGCACCACCGGGGGGAGCTCCTACGAGCAGTACTTC	CASTTGGSSYEQYF
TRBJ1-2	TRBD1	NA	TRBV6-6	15	TGTGCCAGCAGTTACACTCCGGGACAGGGGCACGGCTACACCTTC	CASSYTPGQGHGYTF
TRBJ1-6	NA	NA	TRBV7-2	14	TGTGCCAGCACCCAGGCCGTTCTGACTTCACCCCTCCACTTT	CASTQAVLTSPLHF
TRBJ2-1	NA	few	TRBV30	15	TGTGCCTGGAGTGTGACTCAAGGCCGGGGCAATGAGCAGTTCTTC	CAWSVTQGRGNEQFF
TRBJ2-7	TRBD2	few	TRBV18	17	TGTGCCAGCTCACAGGGACTAGCGGGGGCTGCAGGGGACGAGCAGTACTTC	CASSQGLAGAAGDEQYF
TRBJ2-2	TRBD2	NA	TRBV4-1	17	TGCGCCAGCAGCCAGAGGACTAGCGGGGGGGCAACCGGGGAGCTGTTTTTT	CASSQRTSGGATGELFF
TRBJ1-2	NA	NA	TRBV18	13	TGTGCCAGCTCACCGGGGAGCGAGTATGGCTACACCTTC	CASSPGSEYGYTF
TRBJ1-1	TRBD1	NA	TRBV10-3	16	TGTGCCATCAGTGGACAGGGGAGGAATTTAGGCACTGAAGCTTTCTTT	CAISGQGRNLGTEAFF
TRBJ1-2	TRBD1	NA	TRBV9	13	TGTGCCAGCAGCCAGGGGGGAAACTATGGCTACACCTTC	CASSQGGNYGYTF
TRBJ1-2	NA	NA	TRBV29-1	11	TGCAGCGCTAAGGACTTAAATGGCTACACCTTC	CSAKDLNGYTF
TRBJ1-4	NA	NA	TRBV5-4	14	TGTGCCAGCAGCCCCGTGGGAGAGAATGAAAAACTGTTTTTT	CASSPVGENEKLFF
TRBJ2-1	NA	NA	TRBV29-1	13	TGCAGCGTTTTTGTCATTAGGGCGGGCGAGCAGTTCTTC	CSVFVIRAGEQFF
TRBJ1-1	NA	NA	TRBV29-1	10	TGCAGCGTTCGCACGACTGAAGCTTTCTTT	CSVRTTEAFF
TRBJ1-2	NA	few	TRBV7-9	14	TGTGCCAGCAGCTTGGGAGGGCCATGGGATGGCTACACCTTC	CASSLGGPWDGYTF
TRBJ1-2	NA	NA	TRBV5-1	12	TGCGCCAGCAGCTTTTCTAACTATGGCTACACCTTC	CASSFSNYGYTF
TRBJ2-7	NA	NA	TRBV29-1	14	TGCACCCAAGACGAGGACGGGGGAGACTACGAGCAGTACTTC	CTQDEDGGDYEQYF
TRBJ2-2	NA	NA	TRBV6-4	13	TGTGCCAGCCGCGGACAGCCCACCGGGGAGCTGTTTTTT	CASRGQPTGELFF
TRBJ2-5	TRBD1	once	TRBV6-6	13	TGTGCCAGCAGCTTAGACAGGGCCTCGACCCAGTACTTC	CASSLDRASTQYF
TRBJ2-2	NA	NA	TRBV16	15	TGTGCCAGCAGCCCGTCCAATAGTAACACCGGGGAGCTGTTTTTT	CASSPSNSNTGELFF
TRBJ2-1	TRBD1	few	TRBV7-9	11	TGTGCCAGCAGCCGTCAGGGGGCTTGGGTCTTC	CASSRQGAWVF
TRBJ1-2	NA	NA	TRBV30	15	TGTGCCTGGAGTGTGGCAGGCTGGGTCTACTATGGCTACACCTTC	CAWSVAGWVYYGYTF
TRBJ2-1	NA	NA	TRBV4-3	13	TGCGCCAGCAGCCAAGAGTCCGGGAATGAGCAGTTCTTC	CASSQESGNEQFF
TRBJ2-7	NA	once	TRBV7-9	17	TGTGCCAGCAGCTTAGGAGACACGCGAGGGAACGGCTACGAGCAGTACTTC	CASSLGDTRGNGYEQYF
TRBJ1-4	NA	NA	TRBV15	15	TGTGCCACCAGCAGAGATAGTACGGGACGCGAAAAACTGTTTTTT	CATSRDSTGREKLFF
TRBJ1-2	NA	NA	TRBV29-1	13	TGCAGCGTCCTGACGTTCGCTGCCTATGGCTACACCTTC	CSVLTFAAYGYTF
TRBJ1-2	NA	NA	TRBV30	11	TGTGCCTGGAACAGGGAATCCGGCTACACCTTC	CAWNRESGYTF
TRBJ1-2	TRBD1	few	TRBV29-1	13	TGCAGCGTTGCCCCGGGACAGGGTCATGGCTACACCTTC	CSVAPGQGHGYTF
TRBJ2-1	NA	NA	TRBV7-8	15	TGTGCCAGCAGCTTAGCCGGGGGGCCGTACAATGAGCAGTTCTTC	CASSLAGGPYNEQFF
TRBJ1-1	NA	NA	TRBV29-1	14	TGCAGCGTTGAAGACCCATTCCGGGGCACTGAAGCTTTCTTT	CSVEDPFRGTEAFF
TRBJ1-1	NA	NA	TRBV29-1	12	TGCAGCGCCACCACAGGGAACACTGAAGCTTTCTTT	CSATTGNTEAFF
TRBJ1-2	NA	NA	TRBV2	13	TGTGCCAGCAGCTACACAGGGTCCGATGGCTACACCTTC	CASSYTGSDGYTF
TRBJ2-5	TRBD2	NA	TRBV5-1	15	TGCGCCAGCAGCCCGGGACTAGCGGGGGGAGAGACCCAGTACTTC	CASSPGLAGGETQYF
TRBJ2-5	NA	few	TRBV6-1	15	TGTGCCAGCAGTGAAGTTATCGGGAGTCAAGAGACCCAGTACTTC	CASSEVIGSQETQYF